This entry lists 13 T cell receptor beta chains sequenced from one sample in a study of identical twins. One entry per CDR3 protein results from TCRdb running MiXCR on the 5' RACE reads. The sample carries under 350,000 distinct CDR3 sequences, just under 9.5% recorded once. The same sample was also studied in work on yellow fever vaccine responses in identical twins.

Input material: CD8+ T cells sorted from blood. These receptors originate from a woman between 18 and 29 years old in good health.

This clonotype has a handful of counts. The rearrangement links TRBV15 to TRBJ2-2; TRBD2 matches at 15 bases. The CDR3 spans 17 residues. Trimming at V came to 3 bases and at J to 5 bases, leaving 4 bases not matched to a gene. CDR1 is LNHNV, CDR2 YYDKDF, per germline (reference sequence). The CDR3 loop is CATSRRTSGRVTGELFF. CDR3 nucleotides: TGTGCCACCAGCAGGCGGACTAGCGGGAGGGTAACCGGGGAGCTGTTTTTT.

This chain joins TRBV4-3 and TRBJ2-1; the match to TRBD2 covers 10 bases. The germline CDR1 and CDR2 sequences are LGHNA and YSLEER. The CDR3 consists of 17 residues. The V and J ends lost 4 bases and 5 bases, in that order; junction bases with no gene match: 11. CDR3 loop: CASSRSASGSVNNEQFF. CDR3 DNA sequence: TGCGCCAGCAGCCGATCCGCTAGCGGGAGCGTGAACAATGAGCAGTTCTTC.

The chain has TRBV4-3 and TRBJ2-1; possible D gene TRBD1, 5 bases. Germline loops: CDR1 LGHNA, CDR2 YSLEER. The V gene lost 3 bases and the J gene lost 9 bases, with 12 bases spanning the gap. The CDR3 consists of 13 residues. This CDR3 is CASSQDIRIEQFF. The CDR3 DNA reads TGCGCCAGCAGCCAGGACATACGTATTGAGCAGTTCTTC.

This clonotype came up once. This chain links TRBV4-1 with TRBJ2-2, with 10 positions matching TRBD2. Germline CDR1 and CDR2: MGHRA and YSYEKL. Trimming at V came to 3 bases and at J to 3 bases, leaving 19 bases not matched to a gene. The CDR3 contains 21 residues. CDR3 DNA: TGCGCCAGCAGCCAGACAAGATCCGGGCTAGCGGGAGTCCAGGACACCGGGGAGCTGTTTTTT. This translates into CASSQTRSGLAGVQDTGELFF.

This clonotype occurred many times. The chain couples TRBV6-5 to TRBJ1-2; 8 positions agree with TRBD1. Germline V gene data show CDR1 as MNHEY and CDR2 as SVGAGI. The V gene end was trimmed by 3 bases and the J gene end by 10 bases; junction bases not matched to a gene: 7. The CDR3 sequence is 13 residues long. CDR3 bases: TGTGCCAGCAGTTATTCGGACAGGGATGACTACACCTTC. Translated: CASSYSDRDDYTF.

The chain uses TRBV28 and TRBJ2-7; 7 bases are shared with TRBD2. Germline-derived CDR1 and CDR2 are MDHEN and SYDVKM. This CDR3 has 16 residues. Losses at the gene ends were 6 bases for V and 0 bases for J; bases not matched to a gene: 11. In nucleotides, the CDR3 is TGTGCCAGCAGAGCAATACGGCGGGGGAACTCCTACGAGCAGTACTTC. Residues: CASRAIRRGNSYEQYF.

This clonotype was observed a few times. This chain connects TRBV27 to TRBJ2-7; D is unresolved. The CDR3 totals 14 residues. The germline V gene encodes CDR1 MNHEY and CDR2 SMNVEV (reference sequence). V was cut by 0 bases and J by 0 bases, with 6 bases left in between. CDR3 sequence: CASSLSGHSYEQYF. The CDR3 DNA is TGTGCCAGCAGTTTATCCGGCCACTCCTACGAGCAGTACTTC.

This chain links TRBV6-1 with TRBJ1-5; tentative D call: TRBD1 (6 bases). CDR1 MNHNS and CDR2 SASEGT come from the germline V gene. The CDR3 is 17 residues long. Between the trimmed V and J ends, which lost 5 bases and 3 bases, there was a span of 20 bases. CDR3 residues: CASSQRGGHQDNQPQHF. CDR3 sequence (DNA): TGTGCCAGCAGTCAACGGGGGGGACACCAGGACAATCAGCCCCAGCATTTT.

The V and J genes are TRBV5-1 and TRBJ2-1; 9 bases align to TRBD1. CDR3 size: 16 residues. V was clipped by 3 bases and J by 1 base; unmatched bases: 5. Per germline, CDR1 SGHRS and CDR2 YFSETQ. CDR3 nucleotide sequence: TGCGCCAGCAGCTGGACAGGGGTCAGTTCCTACAATGAGCAGTTCTTC. Its protein product is CASSWTGVSSYNEQFF.

The chain couples TRBV20-1 to TRBJ2-3; 13 bases are a match to TRBD2. The CDR3 runs to 19 residues. Germline CDR1 DFQATT, CDR2 SNEGSKA (reference sequence). Losses at the gene ends were 0 bases for V and 3 bases for J; bases not matched to a gene: 12. This CDR3 is CSARDGLAGDDSITDTQYF. For the CDR3, the DNA is TGCAGTGCTAGAGACGGACTAGCGGGAGACGATTCAATTACAGATACGCAGTATTTT.

A few counts support this clonotype. The genes are TRBV7-9 and TRBJ2-1, with D tentatively TRBD2 (5 bases). The germline V gene has CDR1 SEHNR and CDR2 FQNEAQ (reference sequence). The CDR3 covers 12 residues. Between the trimmed V and J ends, which lost 6 bases and 4 bases, there was a span of 7 bases. CDR3 loop: CASRSGYNEQFF. The CDR3 coding sequence is TGTGCCAGCAGGTCGGGGTACAATGAGCAGTTCTTC.

This clonotype was seen at least ten times. A junction end diverges from the germline sequence, so it may reflect a read error. The CDR3 region is CSARGTSENNEQFF. The CDR3 nucleotides are TGCAGTGCCAGAGGGACTAGCGAGAACAATGAGCAGTTCTTC. This chain connects TRBV20-1 to TRBJ2-1; 10 bases agree with TRBD2. This CDR3 region has 14 residues. Germline CDR1 DFQATT, CDR2 SNEGSKA (reference sequence).

This clonotype was observed a handful of times. The chain links TRBV6-1 to TRBJ1-4, with a weak D call TRBD1 (5 bases). Germline V gene lookup returns CDR1 MNHNS and CDR2 SASEGT. V was pared by 0 bases and J by 7 bases, with 18 bases between. The CDR3 is 17 amino acids. The CDR3 DNA sequence: TGTGCCAGCAGTGAAGCGCTTTTGACAGCCCGAGGTGAAAAACTGTTTTTT. It encodes CASSEALLTARGEKLFF.